These 6 T cell receptor beta chains came from one sample sequenced in a study of glioma-infiltrating T cells after dendritic cell vaccination. Time point meaning: after dendritic cell vaccination, including at tumor progression/relapse. The method was immunoSEQ multiplex PCR; TCRdb's version includes in-frame clones alone and lacks a portion of them. The table has over 75,000 clones, over 75% seen once. Source: blood, taken after dendritic cell vaccination. The receptors shown here come from a human donor with glioblastoma.

The chain is built from TRBV5-4 and TRBJ2-7; TRBD1 matches at 7 bases. V lost 4 bases, J lost 6 bases, and 13 bases stayed unmatched. The CDR3 sequence is 15 residues long. The germline V gene has CDR1 SGHNT and CDR2 YYREEE (reference sequence). The CDR3 nucleotides are TGTGCCAGCAGCCGCCTGGACAGGTATGCCGGCGAGCAGTACTTC. Translating it yields CASSRLDRYAGEQYF. The full variable domain, with the rest looked up from reference TRBV5-4 and TRBJ2-7, is ETGVTQSPTHLIKTRGQQVTLRCSSQSGHNTVSWYQQALGQGPQFIFQYYREEENGRGNFPPRFSGLQFPNYSSELNVNALELDDSALYLCASSRLDRYAGEQYFGPGTRLTVT.

The CDR3 loop is CASSEQTTNEKLFF. CDR3 DNA: TGTGCCAGCAGCGAACAGACGACTAATGAAAAACTGTTTTTT. The rearrangement joins TRBV9 to TRBJ1-4; no reliable D call. In germline, CDR1 is SGDLS, CDR2 YYNGEE. V lost 3 bases and J 2 bases, leaving 8 bases between the germline ends. CDR3 length: 14 amino acids.

The chain is built from TRBV27 and TRBJ1-4, with D maybe TRBD1 (5 bases). Looked up from germline, CDR1 is MNHEY and CDR2 is SMNVEV (reference sequence). The CDR3 runs 13 residues. The V end was cut by 3 bases, the J end by 7 bases, with 9 bases between. CDR3 DNA sequence: TGTGCCAGCAGTTTGTGGGGCGCTGAAAAACTGTTTTTT. Translated, it gives CASSLWGAEKLFF.

The chain is built from TRBV19 and TRBJ1-5; D might be TRBD1 (6 bases). The CDR3 is made up of 13 amino acids. Germline lookup yields CDR1 LNHDA and CDR2 SQIVND (reference sequence). V gave up 5 bases and J gave up 6 bases, with 11 bases separating them. DNA for the CDR3: TGTGCCAGTAGTCTACAGGGACGTCAGCCCCAGCATTTT. This gives the protein CASSLQGRQPQHF.

The chain couples TRBV18 to TRBJ2-1; the match to TRBD2 covers 13 bases. With 0 bases clipped from V and 6 bases from J, the junction kept 2 bases outside the gene matches. The CDR3 extends over 16 amino acids. Germline V gene data show CDR1 as KGHSH and CDR2 as LQKENI. CDR3 loop: CASSPPGLAGINEQFF. As DNA, the CDR3 is TGTGCCAGCTCACCACCGGGACTAGCGGGGATCAATGAGCAGTTCTTC.

The chain is built from TRBV7-2 and TRBJ1-2, with D unclear. The CDR3 sequence is 12 residues long. Germline V gene sequence: CDR1 SGHTA, CDR2 FQGNSA. V was cut by 4 bases and J by 1 base, with 4 bases left in between. The CDR3 loop is CASSSLNYGYTF. In nucleotides, the CDR3 is TGTGCCAGCAGCTCCCTTAACTATGGCTACACCTTC. Full variable domain (missing parts from reference TRBV7-2 and TRBJ1-2): GAGVSQSPSNKVTEKGKDVELRCDPISGHTALYWYRQSLGQGLEFLIYFQGNSAPDKSGLPSDRFSAERTGGSVSTLTIQRTQQEDSAVYLCASSSLNYGYTFGSGTRLTVV.